The 2 T cell receptor beta chains below were found in one sample sequenced in a study of shared clonotypes between healthy human individuals. Terminally differentiated effector memory CD45RA+ cells were excluded by CCR7 positive selection of CD45RO-negative cells. Here immunoSEQ multiplex PCR was the method, and the copy in TCRdb shows in-frame clones only, minus some. The table shows about 2.1 million clones, with around 93% occurring only once. Sequencing input: naive CD8+ T cells from PBMCs. The receptor source for this set is a man aged 18 to 35 in good health. Some clones in this sample may be carry-over from other donors' samples.

The rearrangement joins TRBV11-2 to TRBJ2-3; no clear D gene. The germline gives CDR1 SGHAT, CDR2 FQNNGV. V lost 5 bases, J lost 2 bases, and 17 bases lay in between. This CDR3 contains 16 residues. DNA for the CDR3: TGTGCCAGCAGCCCGACCTCCGGTGTGGCCACAGATACGCAGTATTTT. This gives the protein CASSPTSGVATDTQYF. Variable domain in full (rest from reference TRBV11-2 and TRBJ2-3): EAGVAQSPRYKIIEKRQSVAFWCNPISGHATLYWYQQILGQGPKLLIQFQNNGVVDDSQLPKDRFSAERLKGVDSTLKIQPAKLEDSAVYLCASSPTSGVATDTQYFGPGTRLTVL.

This chain links TRBV14 with TRBJ2-3, with D hard to call. The CDR3 contains 15 residues. The V and J ends lost 0 bases and 0 bases respectively, with 7 bases between them. Germline lookup yields CDR1 SGHDN and CDR2 FVKESK. The CDR3 DNA reads as TGTGCCAGCAGCCAAGATAGCTGGAGCACAGATACGCAGTATTTT. Its translation: CASSQDSWSTDTQYF.